The source of this T cell receptor (beta chain) is a study of CD8+ T cells in alopecia areata. Comments on this clone: Its matching antigen is unknown.

After isolation, RNA underwent reverse transcription to generate cDNA as the sequencing template. Some clones are missing from TCRdb's copy, which holds only in-frame ones; the method was immunoSEQ multiplex PCR. The profile shows about 120,000 clones, roughly 69% of them singletons. Study-level findings and limits: In scalp samples, resident alphabeta T cells of normal skin are also sequenced. Higher clonality and more expanded CD8+ clones appeared in lesional than normal scalp.

This receptor was obtained from a human donor in good health. Sequenced sample: CD4+ T cells sorted from blood.

The CDR3 nucleotides are TGTGCCAGCAGTGAAGCGGTCGGTCTTGGGGCCAACGTCCTGACTTTC. It codes for CASSEAVGLGANVLTF. V usage is TRBV6-1 and J usage is TRBJ2-6; D uncertain. The CDR3 runs to 16 residues. The V end was cut by 0 bases, the J end by 3 bases, with 9 bases between. CDR1 is MNHNS, CDR2 SASEGT, per germline.